This T cell receptor (beta chain) comes out of a study of T cell clonotyping in hematopoietic cell transplantation. The germline CDR1 and CDR2 sequences are LNHDA and SQIVND (reference sequence). V was trimmed by 5 bases and J by 10 bases, leaving 9 bases between them. This CDR3 contains 12 residues. The data were produced by immunoSEQ multiplex PCR, yet TCRdb's version contains in-frame clones alone and is incomplete. The sample gives under 7,500 clones, roughly 91% of which show up once; about 45% is in the top ten. Samples: about 28 days before transplant, then days 30, 100 and 180 after. This chain links TRBV19 with TRBJ1-6; no definite D call. The source was peripheral blood mononuclear cells, collected 100 days after allogeneic stem cell transplant. This sequence originates from a female patient in her forties or fifties who had an allogeneic stem cell transplant from a related donor, so the T cells may come from the graft donor. Some clones in this sample may be carry-over from other donors' samples. This CDR3 is CASSDGRSPLHF. The CDR3 DNA follows: TGTGCCAGTAGTGATGGGAGGTCACCCCTCCACTTT.